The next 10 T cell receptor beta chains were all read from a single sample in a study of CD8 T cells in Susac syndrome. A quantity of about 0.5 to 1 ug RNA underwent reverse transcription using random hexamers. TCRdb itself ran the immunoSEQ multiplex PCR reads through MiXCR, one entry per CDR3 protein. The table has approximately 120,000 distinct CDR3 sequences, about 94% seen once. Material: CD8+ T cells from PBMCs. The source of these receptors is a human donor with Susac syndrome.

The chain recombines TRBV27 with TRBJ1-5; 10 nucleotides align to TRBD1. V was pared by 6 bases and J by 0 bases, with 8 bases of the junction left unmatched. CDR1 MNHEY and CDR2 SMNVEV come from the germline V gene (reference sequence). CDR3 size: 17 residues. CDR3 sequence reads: CASRSWTGGNSNQPQHF. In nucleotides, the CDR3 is TGTGCCAGCAGAAGCTGGACAGGGGGAAATAGCAATCAGCCCCAGCATTTT.

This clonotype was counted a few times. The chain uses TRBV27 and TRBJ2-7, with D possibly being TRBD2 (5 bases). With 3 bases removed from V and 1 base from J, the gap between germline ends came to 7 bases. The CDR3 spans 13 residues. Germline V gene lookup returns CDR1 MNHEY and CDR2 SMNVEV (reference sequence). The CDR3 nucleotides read TGTGCCAGCAGTTTTCGGGGATCCTACGAGCAGTACTTC. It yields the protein CASSFRGSYEQYF.

In DNA form, the CDR3 reads TGCAGTACCGACAGCCTCCAAACCTACGAGCAGTACTTC. Encoded protein: CSTDSLQTYEQYF. The chain links TRBV20-1 to TRBJ2-7; TRBD1 might be the D (5 bases). CDR3 size: 13 residues. Germline CDR1 is DFQATT and CDR2 is SNEGSKA (reference sequence). V was trimmed by 8 bases and J by 2 bases, leaving 16 bases between them.

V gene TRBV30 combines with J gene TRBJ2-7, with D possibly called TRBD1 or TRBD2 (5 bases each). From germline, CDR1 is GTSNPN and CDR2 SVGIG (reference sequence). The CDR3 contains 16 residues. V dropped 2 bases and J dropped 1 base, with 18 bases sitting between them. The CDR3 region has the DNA TGTGCCTGGAGTCCGGATTTTGGGACGGCTTCCTACGAGCAGTACTTC. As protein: CAWSPDFGTASYEQYF. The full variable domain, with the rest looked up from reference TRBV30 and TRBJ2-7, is SQTIHQWPATLVQPVGSPLSLECTVEGTSNPNLYWYRQAAGRGLQLLFYSVGIGQISSEVPQNLSASRPQDRQFILSSKKLLLSDSGFYLCAWSPDFGTASYEQYFGPGTRLTVT.

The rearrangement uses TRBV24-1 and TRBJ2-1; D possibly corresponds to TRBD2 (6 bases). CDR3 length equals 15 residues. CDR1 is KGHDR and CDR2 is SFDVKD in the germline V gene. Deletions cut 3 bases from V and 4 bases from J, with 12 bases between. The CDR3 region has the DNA TGTGCCACCAGTGATACGGCTAGCGCATACAATGAGCAGTTCTTC. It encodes CATSDTASAYNEQFF.

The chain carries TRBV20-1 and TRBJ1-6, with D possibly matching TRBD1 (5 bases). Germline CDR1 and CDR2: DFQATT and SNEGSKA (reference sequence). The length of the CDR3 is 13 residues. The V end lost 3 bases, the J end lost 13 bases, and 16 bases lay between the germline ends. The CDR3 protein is CSAREGSQGPLHF. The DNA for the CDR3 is TGCAGTGCTAGGGAAGGTTCTCAGGGTCCCCTCCACTTT.

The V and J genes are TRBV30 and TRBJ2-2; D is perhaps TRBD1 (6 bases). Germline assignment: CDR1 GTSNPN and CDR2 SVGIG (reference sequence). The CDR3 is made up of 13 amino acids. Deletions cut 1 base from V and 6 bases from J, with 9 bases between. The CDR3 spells CAWSEGDAGELFF. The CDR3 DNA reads TGTGCCTGGAGTGAGGGGGACGCCGGGGAGCTGTTTTTT.

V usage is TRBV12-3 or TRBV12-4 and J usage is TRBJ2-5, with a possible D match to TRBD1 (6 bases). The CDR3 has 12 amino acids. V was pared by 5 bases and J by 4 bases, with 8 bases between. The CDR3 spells CASSTGLETQYF. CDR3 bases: TGTGCCAGCAGTACAGGGCTAGAGACCCAGTACTTC.

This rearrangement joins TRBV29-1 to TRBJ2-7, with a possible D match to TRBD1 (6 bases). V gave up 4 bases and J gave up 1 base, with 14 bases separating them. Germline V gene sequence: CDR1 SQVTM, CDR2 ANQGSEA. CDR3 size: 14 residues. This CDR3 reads CSVGKGRGSYEQYF. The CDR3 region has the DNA TGCAGCGTTGGGAAGGGAAGGGGGTCCTACGAGCAGTACTTC.

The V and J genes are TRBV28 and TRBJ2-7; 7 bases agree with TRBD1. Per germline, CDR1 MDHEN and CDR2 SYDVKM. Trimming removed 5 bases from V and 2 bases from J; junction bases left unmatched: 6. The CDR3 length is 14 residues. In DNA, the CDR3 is TGTGCCAGCAGTATTACAGGGGAAGCCTACGAGCAGTACTTC. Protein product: CASSITGEAYEQYF. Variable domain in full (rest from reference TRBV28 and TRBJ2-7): DVKVTQSSRYLVKRTGEKVFLECVQDMDHENMFWYRQDPGLGLRLIYFSYDVKMKEKGDIPEGYSVSREKKERFSLILESASTNQTSMYLCASSITGEAYEQYFGPGTRLTVT.